A single sample is the source of the 15 T cell receptor beta chains below, sequenced in a study of cytomegalovirus exposure and HLA in healthy donors. PCR amplification relied on 60 Vbeta primers (plus 13 Jbeta primers). Data came from immunoSEQ multiplex PCR; TCRdb stores just in-frame clones and leaves some out. The sample holds some 100,000 clones, around 72% seen once. The sequencing input was PBMCs. These receptors were taken from a male donor in good health and CMV-seropositive.

The V and J genes are TRBV11-3 and TRBJ2-6; TRBD1 agrees at 7 bases. Trimming at V came to 4 bases and at J to 1 base, leaving 13 bases not matched to a gene. The CDR3 has 19 amino acids. CDR1 is SGHNT, CDR2 YENEEA, per germline. The CDR3: CASSSSGGSLLSGANVLTF. CDR3 DNA: TGTGCCAGCAGCTCTTCAGGGGGTAGTCTCCTTTCTGGGGCCAACGTCCTGACTTTC.

The chain employs TRBV7-9 and TRBJ1-2; D possibly corresponds to TRBD1 (6 bases). Trimming shortened V by 4 bases and J by 4 bases, and 13 bases separated the two germline ends. The CDR3 consists of 14 residues. Germline assignment: CDR1 SEHNR and CDR2 FQNEAQ (reference sequence). CDR3 amino acids: CASSSSTGLYGYTF. DNA for the CDR3: TGTGCCAGCAGCTCTTCGACAGGCCTCTATGGCTACACCTTC.

V gene TRBV6-1 combines with J gene TRBJ1-6; D remains unclear. Germline V gene lookup returns CDR1 MNHNS and CDR2 SASEGT. The V and J ends lost 6 bases and 4 bases respectively, with 4 bases between them. This CDR3 region has 12 residues. This CDR3 is CASRSYNSPLHF. The CDR3 bases are TGTGCCAGCAGGTCTTATAATTCACCCCTCCACTTT.

The chain uses TRBV5-6 and TRBJ2-4; 8 bases match TRBD1. V lost 3 bases, J lost 0 bases, and 11 bases stayed unmatched. Germline values: CDR1 SGHDT, CDR2 YYEEEE. CDR3 length equals 18 residues. CDR3 in DNA: TGTGCCAGCAGCTCACTAAAGGGACAGGTATTAGCCAAAAACATTCAGTACTTC. Translated, it gives CASSSLKGQVLAKNIQYF.

V gene TRBV27 combines with J gene TRBJ1-6; D not resolved. V gave up 2 bases and J gave up 7 bases, with 9 bases separating them. The germline V gene has CDR1 MNHEY and CDR2 SMNVEV (reference sequence). This CDR3 is built from 14 residues. Here the CDR3 reads CASSLRGPNSPLHF. The CDR3 DNA reads as TGTGCCAGCAGTTTACGGGGTCCCAATTCACCCCTCCACTTT.

This chain uses TRBV4-1 with TRBJ2-7; the match to TRBD1 covers 10 bases. This CDR3 comprises 16 residues. The germline V gene has CDR1 MGHRA and CDR2 YSYEKL. V dropped 2 bases and J dropped 5; count of bases not matched to a gene: 9. CDR3 loop: CASSQIRTGGTDEQYF. The CDR3 DNA reads TGCGCCAGCAGCCAAATCCGGACAGGGGGAACCGACGAGCAGTACTTC.

The rearrangement uses TRBV11-2 and TRBJ2-3, with D possibly being TRBD2 (6 bases). The V gene's germline CDR1 is SGHAT and CDR2 FQNNGV. Trimming took off 1 base at V and 4 bases at J, with 12 bases between the two ends. CDR3 size: 15 residues. The CDR3 nucleotides are TGTGCCAGCAGCTTAGGGTTTGGAGGGGCAGATACGCAGTATTTT. Protein sequence: CASSLGFGGADTQYF.

V gene TRBV30 combines with J gene TRBJ2-1; a weak D match, TRBD1 (5 bases). The CDR3 is 15 amino acids. Germline V gene lookup returns CDR1 GTSNPN and CDR2 SVGIG (reference sequence). The V gene lost 3 bases and the J gene lost 0 bases, with 12 bases spanning the gap. Here the CDR3 DNA reads TGTGCCTGGAGAACAGGAGCGTTCTCCTACAATGAGCAGTTCTTC. It encodes CAWRTGAFSYNEQFF. Complete variable domain (other parts from reference TRBV30 and TRBJ2-1): SQTIHQWPATLVQPVGSPLSLECTVEGTSNPNLYWYRQAAGRGLQLLFYSVGIGQISSEVPQNLSASRPQDRQFILSSKKLLLSDSGFYLCAWRTGAFSYNEQFFGPGTRLTVL.

This chain joins TRBV7-8 and TRBJ1-3; D gene unclear. V was trimmed by 5 bases and J by 5 bases, leaving 22 bases between them. The CDR3 extends over 17 amino acids. Germline assignment: CDR1 SGHVS and CDR2 FQNEAQ. The CDR3 loop is CASSLARTYSLRNTIYF. DNA of the CDR3: TGTGCCAGCAGCCTGGCCCGGACTTACTCTCTTAGAAACACCATATATTTT.

The chain is built from TRBV7-6 and TRBJ1-2; 8 bases align to TRBD1. Trimming at V came to 5 bases and at J to 4 bases, leaving 6 bases not matched to a gene. Germline CDR1 and CDR2: SGHVS and FNYEAQ. This CDR3 spans 14 amino acids. The CDR3 region has the DNA TGTGCCAGCAGCCGGTTGGGACAGGCCTATGGCTACACCTTC. It translates to CASSRLGQAYGYTF. The full variable domain, completed using reference TRBV7-6 and TRBJ1-2, is GAGVSQSPRYKVTKRGQDVALRCDPISGHVSLYWYRQALGQGPEFLTYFNYEAQQDKSGLPNDRFSAERPEGSISTLTIQRTEQRDSAMYRCASSRLGQAYGYTFGSGTRLTVV.

The rearrangement uses TRBV30 and TRBJ1-4, with D possibly matching TRBD1 (6 bases). This CDR3 is built from 14 residues. V gave up 1 base and J gave up 7 bases, with 13 bases separating them. CDR1 is GTSNPN and CDR2 is SVGIG in the germline V gene (reference sequence). The CDR3 reads CAWSAAGVREKLFF. For the CDR3, the DNA is TGTGCCTGGAGTGCGGCAGGGGTGCGTGAAAAACTGTTTTTT.

The CDR3: CASTPVPLRGTDTQYF. The CDR3 DNA reads as TGCGCCAGCACCCCCGTTCCACTGCGAGGCACAGATACGCAGTATTTT. The chain uses TRBV4-1 and TRBJ2-3; D call uncertain. Trimming cost V 7 bases and J 1 base, with 18 bases left between them. CDR3 length: 16 residues. Per the germline V gene, CDR1 is MGHRA and CDR2 is YSYEKL.

V is TRBV7-9 and J is TRBJ2-5; 16 bases line up with TRBD2. The germline V gene encodes CDR1 SEHNR and CDR2 FQNEAQ (reference sequence). CDR3 length: 18 residues. V trimming: 3 bases; J trimming: 5 bases; junction bases outside the gene matches: 9. CDR3 sequence reads: CASSLSGTSGGARETQYF. CDR3 nucleotides: TGTGCCAGCAGCTTGAGTGGGACTAGCGGGGGGGCCCGGGAGACCCAGTACTTC.

This clone has more than one count but fewer than ten. The chain has TRBV7-8 and TRBJ2-1; a weak D match, TRBD1 (6 bases). This CDR3 contains 15 residues. The V end was cut by 1 base, the J end by 3 bases, with 10 bases between. Per the germline V gene, CDR1 is SGHVS and CDR2 is FQNEAQ. CDR3 sequence reads: CASSLGGQHYNEQFF. The CDR3 region has the DNA TGTGCCAGCAGCTTAGGAGGACAGCACTACAATGAGCAGTTCTTC.

DNA of the CDR3: TGTGCCAGCAGTGAGAGGAGACTTAATGAAAAACTGTTTTTT. Protein sequence: CASSERRLNEKLFF. The rearrangement joins TRBV2 to TRBJ1-4; no clear D gene. Germline V gene sequence: CDR1 SNHLY, CDR2 FYNNEI. Trimming pared 3 bases from V and 4 bases from J, leaving 9 bases between. The CDR3 is 14 residues long.